The 15 T cell receptor beta chains below were found in one sample sequenced in a study of T cell changes during pregnancy in multiple sclerosis. Profiled with immunoSEQ multiplex PCR; TCRdb holds only in-frame clones, not every one. Among around 56,000 clones listed, around 85% were seen once. This material consisted of CD4+ T cells from peripheral blood mononuclear cells, taken in the third trimester of pregnancy. The origin of the receptors is a female donor with multiple sclerosis, enrolled in a pregnancy study.

The V and J genes are TRBV4-3 and TRBJ2-5; 9 nucleotides match TRBD2. CDR3 length: 16 residues. Germline V gives CDR1 LGHNA, CDR2 YSLEER. The V gene end was trimmed by 3 bases and the J gene end by 5 bases; junction bases not matched to a gene: 10. The CDR3 protein is CASSQGAGGLGETQYF. The CDR3 bases are TGCGCCAGCAGCCAGGGAGCGGGGGGATTAGGGGAGACCCAGTACTTC.

This clone showed up many times. The chain has TRBV25-1 and TRBJ2-1, with 9 nucleotides matching TRBD1. CDR1 is MGHDK, CDR2 SYGVNS, per germline. Unmatched junction bases numbered 4, after V lost 6 bases and J lost 7 bases. This CDR3 has 13 residues. Here the CDR3 DNA reads TGTGCCAGCAGGGGGACAGGGTATAATGAGCAGTTCTTC. It encodes CASRGTGYNEQFF.

This sequence joins TRBV6-5 and TRBJ2-7, with a possible D match to TRBD2 (5 bases). Germline loops: CDR1 MNHEY, CDR2 SVGAGI. The CDR3 extends over 12 amino acids. The V gene lost 6 bases and the J gene lost 6 bases, with 12 bases spanning the gap. The CDR3 protein is CASRARVSEQYF. For the CDR3, the DNA is TGTGCCAGCAGGGCGAGGGTCAGCGAGCAGTACTTC.

DNA for the CDR3: TGTGCCAGCAGTTCCGGACAGGCCGGGGGAACTGAAAAACTGTTTTTT. Its translation: CASSSGQAGGTEKLFF. The rearrangement links TRBV2 to TRBJ1-4; 7 nucleotides agree with TRBD1. The CDR3 sequence is 16 residues long. V gave up 5 bases and J gave up 7 bases; unmatched junction bases: 13. CDR1 SNHLY and CDR2 FYNNEI come from the germline V gene.

This chain connects TRBV7-9 to TRBJ1-1, with 11 bases identical to TRBD1. This CDR3 region has 15 residues. J lost 3 bases, V lost 7 bases, and 7 bases had no gene match. CDR1 is SEHNR, CDR2 FQNEAQ, per germline (reference sequence). The CDR3 sequence: CASNFRGQGDTEAFF. CDR3 sequence (DNA): TGTGCCAGCAACTTCAGGGGACAGGGGGACACTGAAGCTTTCTTT.

The chain combines TRBV5-6 with TRBJ1-1, with TRBD1 matching over 7 bases. The CDR3 covers 16 residues. The trim removed 2 bases at V and 4 bases at J, leaving 11 bases unmatched. Germline CDR1 is SGHDT and CDR2 is YYEEEE. CDR3: CASSFGTVPKSTEAFF. CDR3 nucleotides: TGTGCCAGCAGCTTTGGGACAGTCCCGAAAAGCACTGAAGCTTTCTTT.

The chain uses TRBV6-5 and TRBJ1-3, with D perhaps matching TRBD1 (5 bases). The V and J ends lost 10 bases and 5 bases respectively, with 15 bases between them. Germline CDR1 and CDR2: MNHEY and SVGAGI. This CDR3 has 13 amino acids. DNA of the CDR3: TGTGCCACCGGACATTCCCCCAGAAACACCATATATTTT. Amino acid sequence: CATGHSPRNTIYF.

The gene calls are TRBV5-6 and TRBJ2-5, with D tentatively TRBD1 (6 bases). The CDR3 consists of 16 residues. CDR1 SGHDT and CDR2 YYEEEE come from the germline V gene. Trimming removed 0 bases at V and 2 bases at J, with 14 bases between. Written as DNA, the CDR3 is TGTGCCAGCAGCTTGGAATCCGGACAGCTTCAAGAGACCCAGTACTTC. This gives the protein CASSLESGQLQETQYF. Full variable domain (outside the CDR3, taken from reference TRBV5-6 and TRBJ2-5): DAGVTQSPTHLIKTRGQQVTLRCSPKSGHDTVSWYQQALGQGPQFIFQYYEEEERQRGNFPDRFSGHQFPNYSSELNVNALLLGDSALYLCASSLESGQLQETQYFGPGTRLLVL.

The chain is built from TRBV4-1 and TRBJ1-1, with 8 bases that match TRBD1. V shed 0 bases and J 5 bases; nucleotides not matched to a gene: 5. The CDR3 is 15 residues long. Germline CDR1 is MGHRA and CDR2 is YSYEKL. CDR3 protein: CASSQDDRGTTEAFF. CDR3 nucleotides: TGCGCCAGCAGCCAAGACGACAGGGGAACAACTGAAGCTTTCTTT.

The chain has TRBV2 and TRBJ1-5; no reliable D call. The CDR3 is made up of 17 amino acids. From germline, CDR1 is SNHLY and CDR2 FYNNEI. The V end was cut by 1 base, the J end by 2 bases, with 15 bases between. CDR3 sequence reads: CASSEGAAWVGNQPQHF. In DNA, the CDR3 is TGTGCCAGCAGTGAAGGGGCAGCCTGGGTTGGCAATCAGCCCCAGCATTTT. Full variable domain (remainder filled in from reference TRBV2 and TRBJ1-5): EPEVTQTPSHQVTQMGQEVILRCVPISNHLYFYWYRQILGQKVEFLVSFYNNEISEKSEIFDDQFSVERPDGSNFTLKIRSTKLEDSAMYFCASSEGAAWVGNQPQHFGDGTRLSIL.

V is TRBV5-5 and J is TRBJ2-7; 10 bases are shared with TRBD2. With V trimmed by 3 bases and J by 2 bases, 5 bases remained unmatched. Germline CDR1 SGHKS, CDR2 YYEKEE (reference sequence). This CDR3 spans 15 amino acids. The CDR3 nucleotides are TGTGCCAGCAGCTATAGCGGGGGGCCGACCTACGAGCAGTACTTC. Amino acids: CASSYSGGPTYEQYF.

This chain joins TRBV5-4 and TRBJ2-7; 8 nucleotides align to TRBD2. Trimming at V came to 10 bases and at J to 4 bases, leaving 13 bases not matched to a gene. The CDR3 totals 14 residues. CDR1 SGHNT and CDR2 YYREEE come from the germline V gene (reference sequence). In DNA, the CDR3 is TGTGCCCCTGTCGGGGTAGCGGGGCCTTACGAGCAGTACTTC. This encodes CAPVGVAGPYEQYF.

Here the CDR3 reads CASSLVWFSGGASEQYF. The CDR3 DNA follows: TGTGCCAGCAGCTTAGTTTGGTTTTCAGGGGGCGCGTCCGAGCAGTACTTC. V usage is TRBV7-2 and J usage is TRBJ2-7; 8 bases are shared with TRBD1. Trimming removed 1 base from V and 6 bases from J; junction bases left unmatched: 14. CDR1 is SGHTA, CDR2 FQGNSA, per germline. This CDR3 has 17 residues.

The DNA of the CDR3 is TGTGCCAGCAGTGAATTTGGAGCACCCAACTATGGCTACACCTTC. This codes for CASSEFGAPNYGYTF. The chain is built from TRBV25-1 and TRBJ1-2; unclear D gene. This CDR3 comprises 15 residues. Germline V CDR1 and CDR2: MGHDK, SYGVNS. Trimming took off 1 base at V and 2 bases at J, with 11 bases between the two ends.

V is TRBV6-5 and J is TRBJ1-2; 7 bases are shared with TRBD1. CDR1 MNHEY and CDR2 SVGAGI come from the germline V gene. The V gene end was trimmed by 7 bases and the J gene end by 4 bases; junction bases not matched to a gene: 6. The CDR3 runs to 13 residues. CDR3 amino acids: CASKRQGSYGYTF. The CDR3 DNA reads as TGTGCCAGCAAACGACAGGGATCCTATGGCTACACCTTC.